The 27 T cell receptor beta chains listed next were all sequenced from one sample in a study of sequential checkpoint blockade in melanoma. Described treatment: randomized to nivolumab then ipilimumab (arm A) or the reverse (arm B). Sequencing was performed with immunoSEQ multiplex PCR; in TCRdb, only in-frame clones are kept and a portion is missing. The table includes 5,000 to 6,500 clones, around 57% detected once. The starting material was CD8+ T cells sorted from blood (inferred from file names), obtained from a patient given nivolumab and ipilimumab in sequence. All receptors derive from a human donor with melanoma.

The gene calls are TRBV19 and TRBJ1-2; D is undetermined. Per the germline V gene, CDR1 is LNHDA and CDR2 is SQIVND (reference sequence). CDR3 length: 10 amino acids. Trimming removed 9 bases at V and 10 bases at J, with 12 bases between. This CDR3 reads CASHGGHYTF. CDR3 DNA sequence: TGTGCCAGCCACGGCGGTCACTACACCTTC.

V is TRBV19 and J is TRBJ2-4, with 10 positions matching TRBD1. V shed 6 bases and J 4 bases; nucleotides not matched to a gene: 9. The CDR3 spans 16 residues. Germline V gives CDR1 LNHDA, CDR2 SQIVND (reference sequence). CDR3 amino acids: CASSLGDRGLKNIQYF. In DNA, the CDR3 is TGTGCCAGTAGCCTAGGCGACAGGGGGCTTAAAAACATTCAGTACTTC.

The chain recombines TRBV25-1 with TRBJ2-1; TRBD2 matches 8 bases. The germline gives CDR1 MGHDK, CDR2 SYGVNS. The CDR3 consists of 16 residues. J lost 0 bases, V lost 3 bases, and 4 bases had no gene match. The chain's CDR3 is CASSEIAGSSYNEQFF. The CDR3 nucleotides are TGTGCCAGCAGTGAGATAGCGGGGAGCTCCTACAATGAGCAGTTCTTC.

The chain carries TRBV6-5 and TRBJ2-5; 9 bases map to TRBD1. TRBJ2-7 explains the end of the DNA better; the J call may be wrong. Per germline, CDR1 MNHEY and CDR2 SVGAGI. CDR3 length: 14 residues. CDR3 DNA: TGTGCCAGCGCGCCCGGGACAGGGTCCTACGAGCAGTACTTC. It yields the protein CASAPGTGSYEQYF.

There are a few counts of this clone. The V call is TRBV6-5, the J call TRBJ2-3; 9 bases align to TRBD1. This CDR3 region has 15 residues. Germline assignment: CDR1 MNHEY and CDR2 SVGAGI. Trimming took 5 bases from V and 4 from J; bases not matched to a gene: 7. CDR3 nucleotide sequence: TGTGCCAGCAGTCCAGGGGACAGGGACTCAGATACGCAGTATTTT. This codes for CASSPGDRDSDTQYF.

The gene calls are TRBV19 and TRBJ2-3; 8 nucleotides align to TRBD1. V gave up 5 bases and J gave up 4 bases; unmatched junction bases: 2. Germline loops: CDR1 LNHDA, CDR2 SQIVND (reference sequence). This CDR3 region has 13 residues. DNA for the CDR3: TGTGCCAGTAGTGGACAGGGATCAGATACGCAGTATTTT. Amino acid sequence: CASSGQGSDTQYF.

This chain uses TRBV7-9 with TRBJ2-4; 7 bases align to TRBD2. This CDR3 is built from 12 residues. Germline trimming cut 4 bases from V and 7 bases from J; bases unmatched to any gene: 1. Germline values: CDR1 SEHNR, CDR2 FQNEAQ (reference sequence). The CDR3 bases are TGTGCCAGCAGCTGGGGGGGGAACATTCAGTACTTC. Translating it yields CASSWGGNIQYF.

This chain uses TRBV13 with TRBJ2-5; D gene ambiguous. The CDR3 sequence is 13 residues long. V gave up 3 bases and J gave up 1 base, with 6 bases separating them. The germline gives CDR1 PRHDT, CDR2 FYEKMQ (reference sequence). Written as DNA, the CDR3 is TGTGCCAGCAGCTTTTCCGGCCAAGAGACCCAGTACTTC. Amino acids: CASSFSGQETQYF.

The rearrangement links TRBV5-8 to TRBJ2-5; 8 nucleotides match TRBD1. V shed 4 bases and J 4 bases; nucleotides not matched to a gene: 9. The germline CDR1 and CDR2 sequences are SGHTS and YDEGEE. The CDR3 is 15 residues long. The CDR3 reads CASSVDRVLGETQYF. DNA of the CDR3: TGTGCCAGCAGCGTGGACAGGGTTTTGGGAGAGACCCAGTACTTC.

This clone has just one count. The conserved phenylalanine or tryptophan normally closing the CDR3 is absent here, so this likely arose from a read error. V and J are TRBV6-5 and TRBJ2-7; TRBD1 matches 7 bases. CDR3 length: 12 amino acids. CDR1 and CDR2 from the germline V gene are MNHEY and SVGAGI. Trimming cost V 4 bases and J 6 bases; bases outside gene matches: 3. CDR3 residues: CASSFAGGEQYL. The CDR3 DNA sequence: TGTGCCAGCAGTTTCGCAGGGGGCGAGCAGTACCTC.

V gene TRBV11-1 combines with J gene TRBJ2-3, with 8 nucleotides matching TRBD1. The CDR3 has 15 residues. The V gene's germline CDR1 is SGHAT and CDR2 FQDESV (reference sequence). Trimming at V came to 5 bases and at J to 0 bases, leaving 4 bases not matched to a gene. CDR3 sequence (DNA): TGTGCCAGCAGCGATGACAGGGGAAGCACAGATACGCAGTATTTT. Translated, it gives CASSDDRGSTDTQYF. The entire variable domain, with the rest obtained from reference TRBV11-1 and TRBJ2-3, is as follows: EAEVAQSPRYKITEKSQAVAFWCDPISGHATLYWYRQILGQGPELLVQFQDESVVDDSQLPKDRFSAERLKGVDSTLKIQPAELGDSAMYLCASSDDRGSTDTQYFGPGTRLTVL.

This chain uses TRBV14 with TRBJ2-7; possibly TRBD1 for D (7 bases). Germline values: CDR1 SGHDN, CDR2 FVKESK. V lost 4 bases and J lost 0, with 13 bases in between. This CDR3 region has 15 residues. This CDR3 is CASSRGTANSYEQYF. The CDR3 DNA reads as TGTGCCAGCAGCCGCGGGACAGCAAACTCCTACGAGCAGTACTTC. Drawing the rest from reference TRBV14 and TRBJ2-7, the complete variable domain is EAGVTQFPSHSVIEKGQTVTLRCDPISGHDNLYWYRRVMGKEIKFLLHFVKESKQDESGMPNNRFLAERTGGTYSTLKVQPAELEDSGVYFCASSRGTANSYEQYFGPGTRLTVT.

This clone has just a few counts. DNA of the CDR3: TGTGCCAGTAGTATCTTGGACGGGGGGTGCTACAATGAGCAGTTCTTC. As protein: CASSILDGGCYNEQFF. V is TRBV19 and J is TRBJ2-1; 7 positions match TRBD2. The V segment lost 3 bases and the J segment 3 bases; nucleotides outside the gene matches: 8. The CDR3 sequence is 16 residues long. The V gene's germline CDR1 is LNHDA and CDR2 SQIVND (reference sequence). Full variable domain (missing parts from reference TRBV19 and TRBJ2-1): DGGITQSPKYLFRKEGQNVTLSCEQNLNHDAMYWYRQDPGQGLRLIYYSQIVNDFQKGDIAEGYSVSREKKESFPLTVTSAQKNPTAFYLCASSILDGGCYNEQFFGPGTRLTVL.

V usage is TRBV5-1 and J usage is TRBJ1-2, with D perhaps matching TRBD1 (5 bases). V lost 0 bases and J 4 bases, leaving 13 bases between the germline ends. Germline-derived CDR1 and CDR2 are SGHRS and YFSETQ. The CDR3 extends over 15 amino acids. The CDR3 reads CASSLETGAFYGYTF. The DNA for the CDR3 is TGCGCCAGCAGCTTGGAAACAGGAGCCTTCTATGGCTACACCTTC.

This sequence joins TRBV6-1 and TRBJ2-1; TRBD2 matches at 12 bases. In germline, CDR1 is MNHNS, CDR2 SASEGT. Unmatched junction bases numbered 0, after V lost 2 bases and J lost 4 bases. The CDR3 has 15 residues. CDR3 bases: TGTGCCAGCAGTGAACTAGCGGGGGGGTACAATGAGCAGTTCTTC. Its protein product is CASSELAGGYNEQFF.

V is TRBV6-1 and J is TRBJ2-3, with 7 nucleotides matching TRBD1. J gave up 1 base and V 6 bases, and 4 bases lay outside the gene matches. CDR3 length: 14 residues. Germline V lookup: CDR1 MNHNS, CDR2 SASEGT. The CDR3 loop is CASRQGFGTDTQYF. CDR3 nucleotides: TGTGCCAGCAGACAGGGGTTCGGCACAGATACGCAGTATTTT.

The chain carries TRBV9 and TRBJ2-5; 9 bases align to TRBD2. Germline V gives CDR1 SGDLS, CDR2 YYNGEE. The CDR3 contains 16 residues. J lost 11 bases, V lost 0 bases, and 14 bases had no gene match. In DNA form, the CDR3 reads TGTGCCAGCAGCGTAGAGGAGGTAGCGGGAGTTTGGGAGCAGTACTTC. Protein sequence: CASSVEEVAGVWEQYF.

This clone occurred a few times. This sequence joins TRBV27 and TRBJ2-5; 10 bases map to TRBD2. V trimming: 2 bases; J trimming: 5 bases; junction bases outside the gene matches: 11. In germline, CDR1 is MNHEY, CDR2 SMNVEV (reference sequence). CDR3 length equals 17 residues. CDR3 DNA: TGTGCCAGCAGTTTACTAGCGGGGGCGAGGGTGGCGGAGACCCAGTACTTC. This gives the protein CASSLLAGARVAETQYF.

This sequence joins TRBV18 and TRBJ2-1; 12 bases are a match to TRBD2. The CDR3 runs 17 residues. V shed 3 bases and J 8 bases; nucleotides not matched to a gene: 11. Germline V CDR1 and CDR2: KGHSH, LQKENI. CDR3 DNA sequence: TGTGCCAGCTCACCCCCTGCTAGCGGGAGGGCCGGCGATGAGCAGTTCTTC. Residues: CASSPPASGRAGDEQFF.

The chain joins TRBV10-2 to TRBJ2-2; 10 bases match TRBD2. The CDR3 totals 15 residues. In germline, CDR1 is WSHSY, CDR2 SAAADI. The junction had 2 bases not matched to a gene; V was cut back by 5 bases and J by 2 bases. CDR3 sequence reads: CASSRLAGNTGELFF. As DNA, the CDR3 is TGCGCCAGCAGTAGACTAGCGGGTAACACCGGGGAGCTGTTTTTT.

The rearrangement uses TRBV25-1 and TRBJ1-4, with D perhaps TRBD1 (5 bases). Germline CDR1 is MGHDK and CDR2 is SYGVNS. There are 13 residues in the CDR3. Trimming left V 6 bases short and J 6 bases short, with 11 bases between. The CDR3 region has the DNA TGTGCCAGCAGCCCTTGGGGGGATGAAAAACTGTTTTTT. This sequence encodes CASSPWGDEKLFF.

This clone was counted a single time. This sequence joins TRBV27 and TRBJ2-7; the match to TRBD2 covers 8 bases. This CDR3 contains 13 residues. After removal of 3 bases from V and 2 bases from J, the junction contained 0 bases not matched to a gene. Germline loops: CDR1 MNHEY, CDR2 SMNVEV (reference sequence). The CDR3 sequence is CASSLGLAYEQYF. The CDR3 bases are TGTGCCAGCAGTTTGGGACTAGCCTACGAGCAGTACTTC.

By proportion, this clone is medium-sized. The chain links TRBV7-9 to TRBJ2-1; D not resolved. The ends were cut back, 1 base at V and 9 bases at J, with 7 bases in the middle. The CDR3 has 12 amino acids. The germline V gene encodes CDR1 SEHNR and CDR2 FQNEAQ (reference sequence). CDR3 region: CASSLVRIEQFF. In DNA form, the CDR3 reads TGTGCCAGCAGCTTAGTCAGGATTGAGCAGTTCTTC.

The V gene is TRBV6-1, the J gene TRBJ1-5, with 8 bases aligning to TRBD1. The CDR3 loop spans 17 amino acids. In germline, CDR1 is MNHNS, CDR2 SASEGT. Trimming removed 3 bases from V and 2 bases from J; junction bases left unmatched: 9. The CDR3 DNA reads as TGTGCCAGCAGTGAGGTCCCAGGGGGCTTGGGCAATCAGCCCCAGCATTTT. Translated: CASSEVPGGLGNQPQHF.

Written as DNA, the CDR3 is TGTGCCAGCAGCTCGAGGCACAATGAGCAGTTCTTC. This encodes CASSSRHNEQFF. The V and J genes are TRBV11-2 and TRBJ2-1; D remains ambiguous. The V and J ends lost 4 bases and 5 bases respectively, with 6 bases between them. The germline gives CDR1 SGHAT, CDR2 FQNNGV. This CDR3 is built from 12 residues.

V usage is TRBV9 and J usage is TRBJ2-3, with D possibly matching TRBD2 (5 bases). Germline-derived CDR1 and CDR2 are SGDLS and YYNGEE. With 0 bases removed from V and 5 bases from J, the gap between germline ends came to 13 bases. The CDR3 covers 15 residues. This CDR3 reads CASSVAEGAVDTQYF. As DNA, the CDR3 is TGTGCCAGCAGCGTAGCTGAGGGAGCGGTAGATACGCAGTATTTT.

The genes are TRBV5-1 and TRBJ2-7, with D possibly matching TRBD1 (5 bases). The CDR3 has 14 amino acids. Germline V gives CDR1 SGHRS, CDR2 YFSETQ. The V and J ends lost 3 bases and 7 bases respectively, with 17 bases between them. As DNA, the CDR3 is TGCGCCAGCAGCTCGTTGGACACCCTGGGGGAGCAGTACTTC. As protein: CASSSLDTLGEQYF.